A single TCR beta chain is shown here with its context. These data are taken from a study of blood T cell repertoires in COVID-19. Study in general: Specimens from acute and convalescent COVID-19 originated in the United States, Italy and Spain. T cells, B-cell-depleted T cells, or PBMCs provided the cDNA or gDNA that served as material.

The Seattle patients joined while their infection was active and were tracked longitudinally afterward. Here immunoSEQ multiplex PCR was the method, and the copy in TCRdb shows in-frame clones only, minus some. Of about 68,000 clones in the sample, roughly nine tenths were seen once. CDR1 and CDR2 from the germline V gene are KGHSH and LQKENI. The CDR3 has 14 residues. Trimming left V 1 base short and J 5 bases short, with 12 bases between. The sequencing sample was made of peripheral blood. The sequence came from a man aged 40-49 years with COVID-19, enrolled during active disease. This chain joins TRBV18 and TRBJ2-7, with a possible D match to TRBD2 (6 bases). CDR3 sequence: CASSPRNGGDEQYF. CDR3 nucleotides: TGTGCCAGCTCACCACGGAACGGAGGGGACGAGCAGTACTTC.